This T cell receptor (beta chain) was observed in a study of cytomegalovirus exposure and HLA in healthy donors. Study results and limitations: Previous analysis showed most TCR beta V segments were productive about 87% or about 30% of the time.

The PCR contained 60 Vbeta and 13 Jbeta primers. Produced via immunoSEQ multiplex PCR; TCRdb's table is partial and in-frame only. The sample lists fewer than 300,000 clones; under 90% were seen once. Germline values: CDR1 LGHNA, CDR2 YNFKEQ. The trim removed 6 bases at V and 5 bases at J, leaving 7 bases unmatched. This CDR3 has 15 residues. The count of this clone is one. Antigen: not known. Healthy donors of bone marrow made up the group. The genes are TRBV4-2 and TRBJ2-2; 9 bases align to TRBD2. This TCR came from a girl aged 2 to 10 in good health and CMV-seronegative. The sample was PBMCs. In nucleotides, the CDR3 is TGTGCCAGCAGTACGGCGGGAGGGAGGACCGGGGAGCTGTTTTTT. Translating it yields CASSTAGGRTGELFF.